This T cell receptor beta chain is from a study of blood T cell repertoires in COVID-19. The V and J ends lost 5 bases and 0 bases, in that order; junction bases with no gene match: 7. In germline, CDR1 is PRHDT, CDR2 FYEKMQ (reference sequence). This CDR3 region has 17 residues. Assignments of participants to cohorts depended upon their own reported clinical history. In the original processing: Counts of nucleated cells, estimated from reference gene primer amplification, were obtained. The protocol was immunoSEQ multiplex PCR, while the TCRdb copy is restricted to in-frame clones and leaves out a portion. V and J calls and clone size are copied from that table; D and trimming were computed from the DNA. The data contain over 250,000 clones, around 87% of them seen just once; the ten biggest clones take up over 2%.

The source is a woman between 18 and 30 years old who had recovered from COVID-19. This chain uses TRBV13 with TRBJ1-6, with 7 bases aligning to TRBD1. Sequenced material: PBMCs or T cells enriched from blood (not recorded which). The CDR3: CASSLRQGGSYNSPLHF. CDR3 in DNA: TGTGCCAGCAGCCTACGACAGGGTGGCTCCTATAATTCACCCCTCCACTTT.